This T cell receptor beta chain was recovered during a study of blood T cell repertoires in COVID-19 (dated by TCRdb to the early 2020s). In terms of the full investigation: The collaborator samples originated in the United States, Italy and Spain and spanned the acute and convalescent phases of COVID-19. The prospective study material was composed of cDNA or gDNA derived from T cells, B-cell-depleted T cells, or PBMCs. Subjects who had been exposed to COVID-19, were actively infected with it, or had recovered from it provided the deeply sampled blood TCRbeta repertoires that made up the dataset. The repertoires were released in a freely available public database intended as a resource for research on the immune response to SARS-CoV-2. Samples were obtained from the ongoing ImmuneRACE study (first 160 participants) and from 1,254 subjects provided by 6 global collaborators. A de-identified subject ID, COVID-19 status, age in years and sex were almost always included in the sample metadata. Where available, HLA class I and class II types were obtained from metadata supplied by the sample provider rather than from assay-based typing. The full study reports these points: How much clinical and demographic metadata was included differed by source and by participant, and the metadata was provided uncurated.

Details on this clone: What antigen it recognizes has not been identified. No per-base quality is available; no much larger clone lies one base away.

A distance of 8 bases separates the germline ends of V and J, which lose 4 bases and 7 bases respectively. The CDR3, from cysteine to phenylalanine, totals 13 residues. Just CDR3 DNA is preserved here, 39 bases in frame from base 1. CDR1 KGHSH and CDR2 LQKENI were looked up in the germline V gene. TCRbeta CDR3 regions were amplified from genomic DNA by means of the immunoSEQ Assay, a bias-controlled multiplex PCR. The published analysis was carried out like this. The number of nucleated cells in each sample was estimated from the amplification of reference gene primers within the assay. Sequence reads were collapsed and filtered to measure the absolute abundance of every unique TCRbeta CDR3 rearrangement. For each sample, productive Simpson clonality was calculated as the square root of Simpson's diversity index over productive rearrangements. TCRdb holds this immuneACCESS table with in-frame rearrangements only. Some clones are missing; in checked studies, unresolved V genes explain under half, and the rest has no known cause. V and J calls and clone size are those listed in that table; D and trimming were worked out from the DNA. The sample profile shows hundreds of thousands of clones; approximately 90% of them were found once. Under 0.3% of the sample lies in the top ten.

Whole blood was collected in K2EDTA tubes by collaborating institutions according to the institutions' own protocols. For TCRbeta analysis, collaborators shipped samples as frozen whole blood, isolated PBMCs, or DNA extracted from either of those sample types. The sequenced material came from peripheral blood. The V gene is TRBV18 and the J gene is TRBJ1-6, with no confident D gene call. The source is a woman aged 18-29 years with acute or convalescent COVID-19. The CDR3 protein is CASSREENSPLHF. The sequence in DNA is TGTGCCAGCTCACGGGAGGAAAATTCACCCCTCCACTTT. With all but the CDR3 taken from the reference TRBV18 and TRBJ1-6 genes, the full variable domain is: NAGVMQNPRHLVRRRGQEARLRCSPMKGHSHVYWYRQLPEEGLKFMVYLQKENIIDESGMPKERFSAEFPKEGPSILRIQQVVRGDSAAYFCASSREENSPLHFGNGTRLTVT.